These T cell receptor beta chains were read from a single sample in a study of cytomegalovirus exposure and HLA in healthy donors. Sequencing was performed with immunoSEQ multiplex PCR; in TCRdb, only in-frame clones are kept and a portion is missing. This sample has 55,000 to 70,000 clones, with 74% found just once. The sequencing sample was made of PBMCs. The source of these receptors is a woman aged 60-75 years in good health and CMV-seropositive. CDR3s include the opening cysteine and the closing phenylalanine or tryptophan.

v_call: TRBV7-9; cdr3_length: 15; cdr3_aa: CASSPGQGAWETQYF
v_call: TRBV27; cdr3_length: 14; cdr3_aa: CASSDRVKAQPQHF
v_call: TRBV2; cdr3_length: 13; cdr3_aa: CASREEGYEKLFF
v_call: TRBV5-6; cdr3_length: 11; cdr3_aa: CASSTGETQYF
v_call: TRBV11-2; cdr3_length: 15; cdr3_aa: CASSPFWGDSYEQYF
v_call: TRBV6-4; cdr3_length: 15; cdr3_aa: CASSRQGGGADTQYF
v_call: TRBV5-1; cdr3_length: 13; cdr3_aa: CASSLGQNYGYTF
v_call: TRBV6-5; cdr3_length: 13; cdr3_aa: CASTRGINTEAFF
v_call: TRBV9; cdr3_length: 17; cdr3_aa: CASSVASVGDGGYGYTF
v_call: TRBV7-6; cdr3_length: 18; cdr3_aa: CASSPLAGRSSGANVLTF
v_call: TRBV19; cdr3_length: 15; cdr3_aa: CASSYKRQGAYEQYF
v_call: TRBV19; cdr3_length: 18; cdr3_aa: CASSIVGGLAGGYNEQFF
v_call: TRBV5-6; cdr3_length: 14; cdr3_aa: CASSLGDREYGYTF
v_call: TRBV14; cdr3_length: 17; cdr3_aa: CASSQELARRVSYEQYF
v_call: TRBV7-8; cdr3_length: 16; cdr3_aa: CASSPRGTVSNTEAFF
v_call: TRBV6-4; cdr3_length: 12; cdr3_aa: CVSRREKAEAFF
v_call: TRBV6-1; cdr3_length: 15; cdr3_aa: CASSEHTGATGELFF
v_call: TRBV5-1; cdr3_length: 16; cdr3_aa: CASSLGSGVNTGELFF
v_call: TRBV30; cdr3_length: 12; cdr3_aa: CAWAGGNSPLHF
v_call: TRBV5-1; cdr3_length: 15; cdr3_aa: CASSFASGEGYEQYF
v_call: TRBV2; cdr3_length: 17; cdr3_aa: CASRTSGGLYFTDTQYF
v_call: TRBV5-4; cdr3_length: 13; cdr3_aa: CASSRLAFDTQYF
v_call: TRBV4-2; cdr3_length: 15; cdr3_aa: CASSQATSGSYEQYF
v_call: TRBV4-2; cdr3_length: 15; cdr3_aa: CASSQASTGTYGYTF
v_call: TRBV5-8; cdr3_length: 14; cdr3_aa: CASSLQGATTEAFF
v_call: TRBV6-5; cdr3_length: 15; cdr3_aa: CASSWRGGTYNEQFF
v_call: TRBV18; cdr3_length: 13; cdr3_aa: CASSLGQGAPQHF
v_call: TRBV5-6; cdr3_length: 13; cdr3_aa: CASSPGQARGYTF
v_call: TRBV19; cdr3_length: 13; cdr3_aa: CASSGTSNSPLHF
v_call: TRBV2; cdr3_length: 15; cdr3_aa: CASIQEAGGLGEQFF
v_call: TRBV9; cdr3_length: 13; cdr3_aa: CASSPPGEYEQYF
v_call: TRBV5-1; cdr3_length: 16; cdr3_aa: CASSLDSASGSYEQYF
v_call: TRBV5-1; cdr3_length: 18; cdr3_aa: CASSTASGGLAPYNEQFF
v_call: TRBV4-1; cdr3_length: 16; cdr3_aa: CASSQVRGGSYNEQFF
v_call: TRBV7-9; cdr3_length: 15; cdr3_aa: CASSFGGVDVREQFF
v_call: TRBV30; cdr3_length: 13; cdr3_aa: CAWSVTANTEAFF
v_call: TRBV6-5; cdr3_length: 15; cdr3_aa: CASSLQGVYTGELFF
v_call: TRBV9; cdr3_length: 16; cdr3_aa: CASSPGGTGGSQPQHF
v_call: TRBV19; cdr3_length: 18; cdr3_aa: CASSNPPWTGSSNQPQHF
v_call: TRBV7-8; cdr3_length: 15; cdr3_aa: CASSRRDTNGNTIYF
v_call: TRBV13; cdr3_length: 15; cdr3_aa: CASSSSDRGTYEQYF
v_call: TRBV5-1; cdr3_length: 14; cdr3_aa: CASSTLQGRETQYF
v_call: TRBV6-1; cdr3_length: 15; cdr3_aa: CASSEWTGSSYEQYF
v_call: TRBV29-1; cdr3_length: 12; cdr3_aa: CSVVAGGNIQYF
v_call: TRBV5-1; cdr3_length: 17; cdr3_aa: CASSWARQGRVGYEQYF
v_call: TRBV4-1; cdr3_length: 19; cdr3_aa: CASSQEAGKFLSSYNEQFF
v_call: TRBV6-5; cdr3_length: 14; cdr3_aa: CASSRDRNSYEQYF
v_call: TRBV29-1; cdr3_length: 14; cdr3_aa: CSVVGQGVGYGYTF
v_call: TRBV5-1; cdr3_length: 15; cdr3_aa: CASSLVAGDYNEQFF
v_call: TRBV30; cdr3_length: 13; cdr3_aa: CAWILTGGTEAFF